This T cell receptor (beta chain) stems from a study of human T cells and chemical hapten exposure. Across the whole study: DPC at 2% was the sensitizing agent, placed on around 2 cm by around 2 cm of upper inner arm skin. Study-wide results and caveats: Expanded TCRs clustered into significantly more large CDR3 similarity groups than controls, the analysis revealed.

Attachment of unique molecular identifiers to individual cDNA molecules was performed in the library. TCRdb reprocessed the RACE reads via MiXCR and lists one record per CDR3 protein. Of 130,000 or so distinct CDR3 sequences in the sample, approximately 10% were seen once. Many counts were recorded for this clonotype. The target antigen is unknown. Time point given: patch test 3, about 24 weeks after DPC sensitization. Treatment here: therapeutic diphenylcyclopropenone sensitization with weekly scalp DPC. The authors' total RNA extraction used unfractionated whole blood. The sample consisted of whole blood, taken in connection with sensitization to the hapten diphenylcyclopropenone (DPC). This clonotype originated in a woman between 45 and 60 years old with alopecia areata. Some clones in this sample may be carry-over from other donors' samples.

The CDR3, as DNA: TGTGCCAGCAGTCTGCTGGGGAGCGGGACGAACACCGGGGAGCTGTTTTTT. This codes for CASSLLGSGTNTGELFF. The chain has TRBV27 and TRBJ2-2, with 7 nucleotides matching TRBD2. The CDR3 is made up of 17 amino acids. Germline V gives CDR1 MNHEY, CDR2 SMNVEV (reference sequence). V lost 5 bases to trimming and J lost 0 bases; unmatched junction nucleotides: 9.